Shown below are 27 T cell receptor beta chains from a single sample sequenced in a study of T cells in Graves' hyperthyroidism and ophthalmopathy. The TCR beta CDR3 regions underwent amplification using RNA transcripts as the source. HTBI primers were the set used in a first-round RT-PCR of the TCR CDR3. TCRdb processed the multiplex PCR reads anew with MiXCR; each CDR3 protein has one entry. In the table there are around 300,000 distinct CDR3 sequences, over 12% of which are singletons. Sequencing was carried out using blood. These receptors all stem from a woman aged 45-59 years with Graves' hyperthyroidism that later progressed to Graves' ophthalmopathy.

This clonotype was observed at least ten times. This chain joins TRBV6-6 and TRBJ2-5; weak D call: TRBD2 (5 bases). CDR1 MNHNY and CDR2 SVGAGI come from the germline V gene (reference sequence). V lost 0 bases and J 1 base, leaving 6 bases between the germline ends. The CDR3 sequence is 14 residues long. CDR3 sequence (DNA): TGTGCCAGCAGTTACTCTGGACTCCAAGAGACCCAGTACTTC. Its translation: CASSYSGLQETQYF.

This clonotype was seen ten or more times. CDR3 in DNA: TGTGCCAGCAGTTTAACAGGGGTTGAGCAGTTCTTC. Its protein is CASSLTGVEQFF. The rearrangement joins TRBV28 to TRBJ2-1; TRBD1 aligns across 7 bases. From germline, CDR1 is MDHEN and CDR2 SYDVKM. Trimming took 2 bases from V and 9 from J; bases not matched to a gene: 1. The CDR3 is 12 residues long.

V and J are TRBV5-1 and TRBJ2-1; 9 bases match TRBD1. The CDR3 is made up of 15 amino acids. CDR1 and CDR2 (germline): SGHRS, YFSETQ. Trimming at V came to 0 bases and at J to 8 bases, leaving 6 bases not matched to a gene. The CDR3 DNA reads as TGCGCCAGCAGCTTGGAGCGACAGGGGGTCGATGAGCAGTTCTTC. Its translation is CASSLERQGVDEQFF.

This clonotype was counted at least ten times. V and J are TRBV12-3 or TRBV12-4 and TRBJ2-6, with 11 bases that match TRBD1. This CDR3 is built from 17 residues. Trimming at V came to 2 bases and at J to 9 bases, leaving 9 bases not matched to a gene. Here the CDR3 reads CASSLIGTGGLVNVLTF. The CDR3 DNA reads as TGTGCCAGCAGTTTAATAGGGACAGGGGGTCTCGTCAACGTCCTGACTTTC.

On this clonotype: A clone one base away is much larger, so this may be a read error. The V call is TRBV6-2 or TRBV6-3, the J call TRBJ1-2; 7 positions match TRBD1. Germline V gives CDR1 MNHEY, CDR2 SVGEGT. The J segment lost 5 bases and the V segment lost 8 bases, leaving 11 bases of the junction unmatched. CDR3 length equals 14 residues. The CDR3 here is CASGPGTVTYGYTF. In DNA, the CDR3 is TGTGCCAGCGGTCCCGGGACAGTCACTTATGGCTACACCTTC.

This clonotype was picked up one time. Given a much more abundant clone one base away, this may be a read error. As the CDR3 is not closed by the conserved phenylalanine or tryptophan, this likely results from a read error. J is TRBJ2-7 and V is TRBV3-1, with D possibly matching TRBD1 (5 bases). CDR1 is LGHDT and CDR2 is YNNKEL in the germline V gene (reference sequence). This CDR3 comprises 15 residues. Trimming removed 0 bases at V and 0 bases at J, with 9 bases between. CDR3: CASSQEIGASYEQYL. CDR3 nucleotides: TGTGCCAGCAGCCAAGAAATAGGGGCCTCCTACGAGCAGTACCTC.

This clonotype was observed a handful of times. The rearrangement links TRBV5-1 to TRBJ1-1, with 8 bases identical to TRBD1. With V trimmed by 1 base and J by 4 bases, 6 bases remained unmatched. The CDR3 contains 15 residues. Germline lookup yields CDR1 SGHRS and CDR2 YFSETQ. The CDR3 protein is CASSLRQGIGTEAFF. The CDR3 DNA follows: TGCGCCAGCAGCTTGAGACAGGGGATTGGCACTGAAGCTTTCTTT.

This clonotype was picked up many times. The chain carries TRBV7-2 and TRBJ1-4; D is unclear. Germline V gene data show CDR1 as SGHTA and CDR2 as FQGNSA. Trimming shortened V by 5 bases and J by 4 bases, and 14 bases separated the two germline ends. CDR3 size: 15 residues. The CDR3 spells CASSPWASDNEKLFF. The CDR3 DNA is TGTGCCAGCAGCCCCTGGGCGTCCGATAATGAAAAACTGTTTTTT.

There are many counts of this clonotype. The CDR3 is CASSLAGLVINEQFF. DNA of the CDR3: TGCGCCAGCAGCTTGGCCGGGCTAGTTATCAATGAGCAGTTCTTC. The V call is TRBV5-1, the J call TRBJ2-1; D is ambiguous. CDR1 SGHRS and CDR2 YFSETQ come from the germline V gene. The CDR3 is made up of 15 amino acids. The V and J ends lost 0 bases and 6 bases respectively, with 13 bases between them.

This clonotype showed up many times. CDR3 loop: CASSPAGSRAGEQYF. The CDR3 DNA sequence: TGTGCCAGCAGCCCCGCCGGATCGAGGGCGGGGGAGCAGTACTTC. V usage is TRBV6-1 and J usage is TRBJ2-7; TRBD2 is a possible D gene (6 bases). Germline V gene sequence: CDR1 MNHNS, CDR2 SASEGT. The CDR3 extends over 15 amino acids. V lost 6 bases and J 7 bases, leaving 22 bases between the germline ends.

This clonotype has a count of ten or more. J is TRBJ2-2 and V is TRBV6-2 or TRBV6-3; TRBD2 agrees at 7 bases. J gave up 5 bases and V 8 bases, and 11 bases lay outside the gene matches. This CDR3 is 15 amino acids long. Germline V gives CDR1 MNHEY, CDR2 SVGEGT. The CDR3 loop is CASRLRGSWTGELFF. Here the CDR3 DNA reads TGTGCCAGCCGCCTTCGCGGGAGCTGGACCGGGGAGCTGTTTTTT.

This clonotype has a count of ten or more. The chain couples TRBV27 to TRBJ2-2; no firm D call. V lost 3 bases and J lost 0, with 5 bases in between. CDR3 length: 14 residues. CDR1 and CDR2 from the germline V gene are MNHEY and SMNVEV (reference sequence). The CDR3 DNA reads as TGTGCCAGCAGTTTTGGGACGAACACCGGGGAGCTGTTTTTT. Translation: CASSFGTNTGELFF.

This chain joins TRBV11-3 and TRBJ1-1; D unclear. Germline CDR1 is SGHNT and CDR2 is YENEEA. V was trimmed by 1 base and J by 0 bases, leaving 9 bases between them. The CDR3 runs to 15 residues. The CDR3 spells CASSLVPGVNTEAFF. DNA for the CDR3: TGTGCCAGCAGCTTAGTGCCCGGGGTGAACACTGAAGCTTTCTTT.

This clonotype came up many times. The rearrangement links TRBV30 to TRBJ1-5; D unclear. Germline loops: CDR1 GTSNPN, CDR2 SVGIG (reference sequence). The CDR3 has 14 residues. Trimming removed 5 bases at V and 1 base at J, with 12 bases between. CDR3 sequence: CAWGGKQSNQPQHF. The CDR3, as DNA: TGTGCCTGGGGAGGTAAACAAAGCAATCAGCCCCAGCATTTT.

This clonotype was picked up a small number of times. The chain employs TRBV19 and TRBJ2-7; a possible D gene is TRBD2 (6 bases). The V gene lost 8 bases and the J gene lost 0 bases, with 23 bases spanning the gap. The germline V gene encodes CDR1 LNHDA and CDR2 SQIVND (reference sequence). The CDR3 runs to 17 residues. The CDR3 loop reads CASGPTFSGFHSYEQYF. In DNA, the CDR3 is TGTGCCAGTGGTCCTACCTTCAGCGGGTTCCACTCCTACGAGCAGTACTTC.

Turning to this clonotype: A junction end diverges from the germline sequence, so it may reflect a read error. The chain combines TRBV5-1 with TRBJ1-2; 7 bases match TRBD1. This CDR3 is built from 15 residues. The germline gives CDR1 SGHRS, CDR2 YFSETQ. The CDR3 bases are TGTGCCAGCAGCTTAGGGACAGCGCTAAACTATGGCTACACCTTC. As protein: CASSLGTALNYGYTF.

J is TRBJ2-5 and V is TRBV7-3; 8 bases agree with TRBD2. Per germline, CDR1 SGHTA and CDR2 FQGTGA. CDR3 length: 15 amino acids. The V and J ends lost 5 bases and 5 bases, in that order; junction bases with no gene match: 10. The CDR3 region is CASSILAGRSETQYF. In DNA, the CDR3 is TGTGCCAGCAGCATCCTAGCGGGCCGTTCGGAGACCCAGTACTTC.

In its sample, this clonotype was seen many times. The V and J genes are TRBV29-1 and TRBJ2-7; the D is unclear. The CDR3 covers 12 residues. CDR1 and CDR2 from the germline V gene are SQVTM and ANQGSEA. V was trimmed by 7 bases and J by 6 bases, leaving 16 bases between them. The CDR3 spells CSAIERGPEQYF. The CDR3 region has the DNA TGCAGCGCTATCGAACGAGGTCCCGAGCAGTACTTC.

This clonotype turned up a few times. V gene TRBV19 combines with J gene TRBJ1-1; TRBD1 agrees at 12 bases. The germline V gene has CDR1 LNHDA and CDR2 SQIVND (reference sequence). V lost 4 bases, J lost 1 base, and 13 bases stayed unmatched. The CDR3 contains 19 residues. The CDR3 region is CASSRESRDRGLGNTEAFF. CDR3 coding DNA: TGTGCCAGTAGTAGGGAAAGTCGGGACAGGGGGCTGGGGAACACTGAAGCTTTCTTT.

This clonotype was counted many times. CDR3 residues: CASSYPLAGKETDTQYF. The CDR3 DNA reads TGCGCCAGCAGCTACCCCTTAGCGGGAAAGGAGACAGATACGCAGTATTTT. The chain uses TRBV5-1 and TRBJ2-3; 8 bases are shared with TRBD2. With V trimmed by 3 bases and J by 3 bases, 12 bases remained unmatched. The V gene's germline CDR1 is SGHRS and CDR2 YFSETQ. The CDR3 covers 17 residues. The entire variable domain, with the rest obtained from reference TRBV5-1 and TRBJ2-3, is as follows: KAGVTQTPRYLIKTRGQQVTLSCSPISGHRSVSWYQQTPGQGLQFLFEYFSETQRNKGNFPGRFSGRQFSNSRSEMNVSTLELGDSALYLCASSYPLAGKETDTQYFGPGTRLTVL.

This clonotype was detected many times. The chain has TRBV20-1 and TRBJ2-1, with D maybe TRBD2 (7 bases). The length of the CDR3 is 15 residues. The germline V gene encodes CDR1 DFQATT and CDR2 SNEGSKA (reference sequence). Trimming removed 5 bases from V and 6 bases from J, with 20 bases in between. The CDR3 sequence: CSAGRGALRGNEQFF. The CDR3 DNA reads TGCAGTGCTGGGAGGGGGGCGCTACGGGGCAATGAGCAGTTCTTC.

This clonotype was seen repeatedly, ten times or more. This chain uses TRBV9 with TRBJ2-1; 9 nucleotides agree with TRBD1. This CDR3 is 16 amino acids long. Germline assignment: CDR1 SGDLS and CDR2 YYNGEE. V lost 0 bases to trimming and J lost 5 bases; unmatched junction nucleotides: 6. DNA for the CDR3: TGTGCCAGCAGCGTAGGCGGGGGACAGGGACACAATGAGCAGTTCTTC. It encodes CASSVGGGQGHNEQFF.

The chain is built from TRBV3-1 and TRBJ1-4, with 8 nucleotides matching TRBD1. There are 16 residues in the CDR3. CDR1 is LGHDT, CDR2 YNNKEL, per germline (reference sequence). V gave up 4 bases and J gave up 10 bases; unmatched junction bases: 14. CDR3 DNA: TGTGCCAGCAGCCCCTGGGGCGACAGGGGTCGGGTAAAACTGTTTTTT. Residues: CASSPWGDRGRVKLFF.

A remark on this clonotype: With a much larger clone just one base away, this may be a read error. The gene calls are TRBV7-9 and TRBJ1-1; D may be TRBD1 (5 bases). The V end lost 6 bases, the J end lost 4 bases, and 15 bases lay between the germline ends. CDR3 length: 14 residues. CDR1 is SEHNR and CDR2 is FQNEAQ in the germline V gene (reference sequence). The DNA of the CDR3 is TGTGCCAGCAGTCAACGGGGGAAATGCACTGAAGCTTTCTTT. Its translation is CASSQRGKCTEAFF.

This clonotype was observed a few times. Written as DNA, the CDR3 is TGTGCCAGCAGTCCAAGGGGATTCGAGCAGTTCTTC. Protein product: CASSPRGFEQFF. J is TRBJ2-1 and V is TRBV6-1; D perhaps matches TRBD1 (5 bases). The V gene lost 5 bases and the J gene lost 10 bases, with 12 bases spanning the gap. Germline CDR1 and CDR2: MNHNS and SASEGT. This CDR3 is 12 amino acids long.

In regard to this clonotype: This may be a read error: a much more frequent sequence differs by one nucleotide. The chain employs TRBV2 and TRBJ2-3; tentative D call: TRBD1 (6 bases). Germline V gives CDR1 SNHLY, CDR2 FYNNEI. CDR3 size: 14 residues. CDR3 sequence reads: CASRMSFETGTQYF. In DNA, the CDR3 is TGTGCCAGCAGGATGAGCTTTGAGACAGGTACGCAGTATTTT.

This clonotype came up many times. The chain uses TRBV7-2 and TRBJ2-1; D tentatively reads TRBD1 or TRBD2 (5 bases each). Germline V gene data show CDR1 as SGHTA and CDR2 as FQGNSA. This CDR3 is built from 13 residues. The V end was cut by 1 base, the J end by 12 bases, with 13 bases between. The CDR3, as DNA: TGTGCCAGCAGCTTAGGTCCGGGAAGGGGGCAGTTCTTC. Encoded protein: CASSLGPGRGQFF.